This T cell receptor (beta chain) emerged from a study of T cell responses to AZD1222 COVID-19 vaccine. Notes on this clone: Antigen: not known.

Sequenced by immunoSEQ multiplex PCR; TCRdb stores in-frame clones only, minus some. The repertoire has 150,000 or so clones, 75% to 90% of them found once; the top ten carry approximately 9%. Trimming took off 0 bases at V and 6 bases at J, with 15 bases between the two ends. The CDR3 length is 15 residues. In germline, CDR1 is SGHTA, CDR2 FQGNSA. Whole-study results and caveats: Mostly white British, mostly female donors; authors suggested clonal diversity may be underestimated. Among spike-specific TCRs, nearly half reportedly target unmutated variant regions.

The clonotype comes from an adult who received the AZD1222 COVID-19 vaccine. The sample was peripheral blood, taken 28 days after the second AZD1222 dose. The chain is built from TRBV7-2 and TRBJ2-7, with a tentative D call TRBD2 (5 bases). CDR3 nucleotides: TGTGCCAGCAGCTTAGCGCGGGCCAACGTGGGCGAGCAGTACTTC. It specifies CASSLARANVGEQYF.